This T cell receptor (beta chain) derives from a study of cytomegalovirus exposure and HLA in healthy donors (dated by TCRdb to the late 2010s). Describing the broader study: In an earlier analysis of several hundred of the donors, about 260 Gb of sequence data and 90 million to 120 million unique TCR beta sequences from 180 million or so T cells were reported. An early release that covered about 600 HLA-typed donors contained about 300 gigabases of sequencing data and tens of millions of unique TCR sequences. Of the approximately 400 genotyped donors, approximately 83% fell in the genetic ancestry cluster associated with self-reported Caucasian donors. The study was designed to test whether signatures of past pathogen exposure could be identified by cataloging public T cell receptors. Using immunosequencing, the study profiled T cell repertoires from about 610 subjects and related those repertoires to cytomegalovirus serostatus. A separate validation cohort of 100 to 150 different subjects was used in addition to the roughly 620-subject first cohort. The study combined high-throughput TCR immunosequencing, statistical association of individual TCRs with disease status, and machine learning to predict cytomegalovirus infection status. A later analysis re-examined previously published TCR beta repertoires from just over 650 donors and added high-resolution HLA genotyping to investigate patterns of TCR occurrence. The later analysis used no new phenotypic data to find candidate immune exposures, relying instead on TCR beta sequences and their occurrence across donors. To decide whether each TCR beta V gene segment behaved as functional or pseudogenic, an earlier analysis of some 600 of the donors relied on high-throughput TCR beta sequencing. Alongside the repertoire data, information on donor age, sex, ethnicity and CMV serostatus was compiled. Genome-wide SNP genotypes for about 65% of the 666 donors were used in a later genetic analysis, which treated that subset as a discovery cohort. All discovery cohort repertoires had been generated on a single sequencing platform. Class I and class II HLA loci were covered by the typing at four-digit resolution. The number of donors typed differed by locus, with roughly 629-640 for A, B, C, DRB1 and DQB1, around 500 for DQA1, under 610 for DPA1, and 400 to 490 for DPB1. Roughly 5 DR-DQ haplotypes were handled as single units for association and clustering, since linkage in the cohort was strong. Among about 400 genotyped donors of the cohort, an average of approximately 240,000 unique TCR beta nucleotide sequences was sequenced per donor, of which about 19% were non-productive.

The cohort was made up of 666 healthy bone marrow donors. Cohort members were all nominally healthy when sampled, although unrecorded immune exposures were likely present. The donor tested CMV seropositive, placing the donor among the 250 to 350 seropositive members of the cohort. A peripheral blood sample was provided by each donor, and peripheral blood mononuclear cells were used for TCR beta sequencing. Genomic DNA extraction from the blood cell samples was performed with the Qiagen DNeasy Blood Extraction Kit. The library was prepared using the immunoSEQ multiplex PCR assay. A mixture of 60 forward primers for TCR Vbeta segments and 13 reverse primers for TCR Jbeta segments was used in the multiplex PCR. Amplification of the CDR3 region of rearranged TCR beta genes was performed with a multiplex PCR assay on genomic DNA. On the Illumina HiSeq System, the amplified TCR beta libraries were sequenced as 87-base-pair reads. The original pipeline was this. In a later analysis, about 80 million unique TCR beta chains were counted across the 500 to 850 repertoires, and around 11 million of these chains were shared by at least two donors. Raw reads were error-corrected and collapsed into unique sequences with a nearest-neighbor algorithm that merged closely related sequences to remove PCR and sequencing errors. CDR3 sequences were aligned to IMGT reference sequences to assign V, D and J gene segments. For a sequence to be retained, at least a six-nucleotide match to both a V gene segment and a J gene segment was required. Rearrangements were classified as productive when the CDR3 lacked stop codons and remained in frame with V and J, and all other rearrangements were classified as non-productive. Following IMGT convention, CDR3 was defined as the stretch from the second conserved V-encoded cysteine to the conserved J-encoded phenylalanine. The earlier analysis of some 580 of the donors excluded any sequence lacking an unambiguous match to a single V gene segment. An earlier analysis of 500 to 600 of the donors classified V segments as functional when productive rearrangements were above 56.7% and as segregating when the standard deviation between donors was above 5%. A statistical classification framework was developed to diagnose cytomegalovirus status using the catalog of TCR beta chain sequences. In a later analysis, V and J genes were assigned by comparing TCR nucleotide sequences against IMGT/GENE-DB human TR gene sequences. Using the TCRdist pipeline, a later analysis assigned CDR3 sequences along with most-parsimonious VDJ recombination scenarios. In a later analysis, each TCR beta chain was defined by its CDR3 amino acid sequence together with its V-gene family, and reads without a unique V-gene family were excluded. As a way to deal with suspected cross-contamination and a sequencing artifact, a later analysis dropped approximately 570 nucleotide sequences that were highly shared and had low generation probability. A later analysis calculated a clonal expansion index for each public chain from normalized within-repertoire ranks of inferred template counts. In a later analysis, generation probabilities were computed using a VDJ recombination model fitted to out-of-frame rearrangements, and the results were checked against IGoR. In a later analysis, TCR-TCR, TCR-HLA and TCR-CMV co-occurrence was scored with hypergeometric tests, and a repertoire-size bias correction was applied to TCR pairs. False discovery rates were estimated in a later analysis by permuting HLA or CMV assignments 20 times. In a later analysis, co-occurring TCRs were grouped with DBSCAN, and TCRdist sequence similarity was added when clustering was performed within HLA-allele-positive subsets. Co-occurrence clustering excluded repertoires with fewer than 30,000 or more than 120,000 public chains, plus five with anomalous nucleotide sharing. Drawn from immuneACCESS, this table holds only the in-frame rearrangements with V and J called that TCRdb kept. Clones are partly lost; checked studies trace under half to an unresolved V gene and leave the rest unexplained. Clone size and V and J calls were adopted from that table, with D and trimming inferred from the DNA. Here the sample has about 160,000 clones; 80% occur a single time. Approximately 6.8% of the sample goes to the ten largest clones.

This clone was seen just once. Its target antigen remains unknown. No clone much larger than this one lies a single base away; base qualities are absent. CDR1 and CDR2, looked up from the germline V gene, are LGHNA and YNFKEQ. The CDR3 sequence holds 15 residues, the cysteine and phenylalanine included. The entry retains the CDR3 DNA only, 45 bases that are in frame from base 1. Cut back by 8 bases and 4 bases, the V and J ends lie 18 bases apart. What the work shows at the level of the full study, not this receptor alone: Sequencing depth was assumed to be roughly uniform across donors in the presence/absence analyses, though that assumption may not hold. The study gave a list of around 170 TCR beta chains associated with cytomegalovirus. In vitro tests confirmed that a few of the cytomegalovirus-associated TCR beta chains recognize cytomegalovirus antigens. A later analysis found that TCR association rates varied across HLA loci, with DRB1 alleles showing the most associated TCRs and HLA-C alleles the fewest. In an earlier analysis of some 540 of the donors, most TCR beta V segments appeared in productive rearrangements about 87% or about 30% of the time, broadly matching IMGT annotations. The earlier analysis of about 600 of the donors excluded seventeen rarely observed V segments, including chromosome 9 orphons, because counts were too low. A later analysis found that HLA-associated TCR beta chains were more clonally expanded and had lower generation probabilities than equally common non-associated chains. According to a later genetic analysis, donors in an Asian-associated ancestry cluster had fewer N-insertions in productive TCRs than the approximately 630-donor mean. V-gene and J-gene trimming of TCR beta chains was associated with a missense DCLRE1C variant in a later genetic analysis, and the association was replicated in an independent cohort. Most CMV-associated TCR beta chains appeared to be HLA-restricted in a later analysis, and the HLA associations seemed to be driven largely by CMV exposure. A further reported finding was that TCR beta sequences accurately predicted the HLA-A and HLA-B alleles for most subjects in the first cohort. A later analysis associated 16,951 TCR beta sequences with specific HLA alleles at a false discovery rate of 0.05. In this cohort, only TCR beta chains were sequenced, and detectable features were limited by the absence of alpha or paired-chain data. In a later analysis, several top co-occurrence clusters were reported to appear linked to parvovirus B19, influenza, CMV and Epstein-Barr virus. A cluster of highly shared sequence variants was judged likely to be a technical artifact of the sequencing pipeline. Linkage disequilibrium might explain the correlated functional status among segregating V segments, but an unknown experimental factor could not be ruled out. Because the 87-base-pair reads could not distinguish some IMGT-functional V segments, including TRBV6-2 and TRBV6-3, those segments were excluded. CMV serostatus was the only immune exposure information available for the cohort. Most TCR sequences were observed very rarely across donors, whereas some public TCRs were present in many individuals. The authors suggested that the approach could potentially be extended to other disease states and immunological phenotypes. Assigning TCR associations to individual alleles was difficult when HLA alleles, especially DR and DQ, strongly co-occurred. Cytomegalovirus status was reported to be diagnosed by the classifier with high specificity and sensitivity in both the original and validation cohorts. Because HLA typing was unavailable for some donors at each locus, only the typed subset was used in association tests.

Sequencing was performed on PBMCs. Here the chain combines TRBV4-2 and TRBJ2-1; a weak D assignment points to TRBD2 (6 bases agree). This TCR came from a male donor in good health and CMV-seropositive. The bases are TGTGCCAGCGAAGACGGGACTGGATCGTACAATGAGCAGTTCTTC. This sequence encodes CASEDGTGSYNEQFF.